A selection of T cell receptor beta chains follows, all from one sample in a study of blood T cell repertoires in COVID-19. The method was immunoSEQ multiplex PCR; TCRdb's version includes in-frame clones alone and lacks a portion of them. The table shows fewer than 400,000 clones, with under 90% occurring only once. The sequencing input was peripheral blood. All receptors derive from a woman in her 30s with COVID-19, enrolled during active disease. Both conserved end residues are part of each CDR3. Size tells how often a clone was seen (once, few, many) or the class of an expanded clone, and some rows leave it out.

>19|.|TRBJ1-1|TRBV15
CATSRESVGDRGVNTEAFF
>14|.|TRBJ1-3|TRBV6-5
CASSPRGAGNTIYF
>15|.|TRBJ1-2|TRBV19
CASSIDGVKDYGYTF
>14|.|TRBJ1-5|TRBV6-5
CASEIRYSNQPQHF
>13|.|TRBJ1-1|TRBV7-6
CASSLAQGGEAFF
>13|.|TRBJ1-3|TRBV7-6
CASRRTGWDTIYF
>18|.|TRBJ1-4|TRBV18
CASSPLTSTGWTNEKLFF
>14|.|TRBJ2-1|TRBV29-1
CSVAGTGGLDEQFF
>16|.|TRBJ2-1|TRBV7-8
CASSSLAGRSYNEQFF
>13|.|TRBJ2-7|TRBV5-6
CASSLVVSHEQYF
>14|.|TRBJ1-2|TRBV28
CASSRTGFNYGYTF
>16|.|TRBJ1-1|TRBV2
CASGVITRGLSTEAFF
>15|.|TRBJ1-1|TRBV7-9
CASSNKGVTGTEAFF
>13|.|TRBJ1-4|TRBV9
CASSVTANEKLFF
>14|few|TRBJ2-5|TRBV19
CASSSPGAGETQYF
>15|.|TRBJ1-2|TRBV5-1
CASSLAPGGEYGYTF
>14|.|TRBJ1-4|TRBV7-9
CASRRLATNEKLFF
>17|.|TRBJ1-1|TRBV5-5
CASSLFVRTGGLTEAFF